Reported below is one TCR beta chain. Using immunoSEQ multiplex PCR, the repertoire was profiled, and TCRdb retains in-frame clones only, with some absent. The table has roughly 420,000 clones, approximately 90% seen once. The entry originates in a study of blood T cell repertoires in COVID-19. Across the whole study: Both acute and convalescent COVID-19 samples were obtained from the United States, Italy and Spain. PBMCs, B-cell-depleted T cells, or T cells were the source of the cDNA or gDNA that made up the material.

In assigning cohorts, the study relied on participant-reported clinical history. Germline CDR1 and CDR2: SGHNT and YYREEE (reference sequence). The CDR3 sequence is 14 residues long. Trimming left V 2 bases short and J 2 bases short, with 10 bases between. The sequence was obtained from a woman in her twenties or thirties with acute COVID-19. Sample: PBMCs or T cells enriched from blood (not recorded which). V is TRBV5-4 and J is TRBJ1-2, with D maybe TRBD1 (6 bases). CDR3 amino acids: CASSFGQTNYGYTF. The CDR3 nucleotides are TGTGCCAGCAGCTTCGGACAGACCAACTATGGCTACACCTTC.